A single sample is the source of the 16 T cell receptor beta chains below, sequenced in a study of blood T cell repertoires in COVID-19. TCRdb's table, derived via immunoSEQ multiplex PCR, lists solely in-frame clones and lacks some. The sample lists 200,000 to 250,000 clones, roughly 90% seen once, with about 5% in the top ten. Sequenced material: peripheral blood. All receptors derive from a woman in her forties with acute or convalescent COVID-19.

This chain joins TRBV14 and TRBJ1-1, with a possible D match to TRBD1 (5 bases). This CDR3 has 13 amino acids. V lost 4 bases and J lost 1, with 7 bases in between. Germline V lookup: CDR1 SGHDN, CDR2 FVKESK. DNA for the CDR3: TGTGCCAGCAGCCGAGGACAGAACACTGAAGCTTTCTTT. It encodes CASSRGQNTEAFF.

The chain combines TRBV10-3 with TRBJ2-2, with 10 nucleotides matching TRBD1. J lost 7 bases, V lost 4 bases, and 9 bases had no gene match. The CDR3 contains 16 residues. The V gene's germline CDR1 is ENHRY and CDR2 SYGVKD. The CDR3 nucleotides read TGTGCCATCAGTGGACCGACAGGGGGCAGGGTCGGGGAGCTGTTTTTT. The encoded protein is CAISGPTGGRVGELFF.

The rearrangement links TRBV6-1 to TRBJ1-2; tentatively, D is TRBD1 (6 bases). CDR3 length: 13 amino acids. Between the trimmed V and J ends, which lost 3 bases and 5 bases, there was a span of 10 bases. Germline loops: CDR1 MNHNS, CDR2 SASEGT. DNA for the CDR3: TGTGCCAGCAGTGATTTTCAGGGGTATGGCTACACCTTC. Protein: CASSDFQGYGYTF.

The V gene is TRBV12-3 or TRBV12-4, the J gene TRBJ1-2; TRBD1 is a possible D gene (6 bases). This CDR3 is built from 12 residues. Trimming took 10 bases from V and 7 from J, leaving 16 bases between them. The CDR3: CATTRGMGGYTF. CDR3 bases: TGTGCCACAACGAGGGGGATGGGTGGCTACACCTTC.

The DNA for the CDR3 is TGTGCTAGTGTCTTGAACACTGAAGCTTTCTTT. As protein: CASVLNTEAFF. V is TRBV12-5 and J is TRBJ1-1; D ambiguous. The germline gives CDR1 LGHNT, CDR2 FRNRAP. Trimming stripped 7 bases from V and 0 bases from J, with 3 bases between. The CDR3 loop spans 11 amino acids.

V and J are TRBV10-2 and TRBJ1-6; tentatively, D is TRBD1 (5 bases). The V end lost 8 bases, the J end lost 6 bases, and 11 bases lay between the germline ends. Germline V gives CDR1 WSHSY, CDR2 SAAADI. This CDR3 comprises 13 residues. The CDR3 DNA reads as TGCGCCAGCTCCCCGGACACTAATTCACCCCTCCACTTT. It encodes CASSPDTNSPLHF.

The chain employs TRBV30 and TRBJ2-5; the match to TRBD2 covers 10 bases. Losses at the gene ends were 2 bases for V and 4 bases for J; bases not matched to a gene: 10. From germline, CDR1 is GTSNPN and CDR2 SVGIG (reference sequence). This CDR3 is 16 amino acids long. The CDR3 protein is CAWSIGLAGVGETQYF. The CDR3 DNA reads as TGTGCCTGGAGTATCGGTCTAGCGGGGGTCGGAGAGACCCAGTACTTC.

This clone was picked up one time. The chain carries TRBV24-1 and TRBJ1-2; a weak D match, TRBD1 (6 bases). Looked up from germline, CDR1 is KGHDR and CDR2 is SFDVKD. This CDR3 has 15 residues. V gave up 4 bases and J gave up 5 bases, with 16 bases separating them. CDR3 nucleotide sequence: TGTGCCACCAGTGAGGCAGGGGAGGGTCTTTATGGCTACACCTTC. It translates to CATSEAGEGLYGYTF.

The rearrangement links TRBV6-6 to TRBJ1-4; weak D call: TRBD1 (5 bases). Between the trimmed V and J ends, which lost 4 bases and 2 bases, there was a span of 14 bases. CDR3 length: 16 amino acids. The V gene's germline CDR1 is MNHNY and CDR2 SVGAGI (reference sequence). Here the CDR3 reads CASSSPLRATNEKLFF. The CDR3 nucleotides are TGTGCCAGCAGTTCCCCCCTCAGGGCGACTAATGAAAAACTGTTTTTT.

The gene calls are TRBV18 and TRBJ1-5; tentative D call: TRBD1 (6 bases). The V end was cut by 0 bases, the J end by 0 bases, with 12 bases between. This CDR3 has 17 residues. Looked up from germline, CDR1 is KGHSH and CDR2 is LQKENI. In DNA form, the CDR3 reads TGTGCCAGCTCACCACCATCAGGGGCGTATAGCAATCAGCCCCAGCATTTT. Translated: CASSPPSGAYSNQPQHF.

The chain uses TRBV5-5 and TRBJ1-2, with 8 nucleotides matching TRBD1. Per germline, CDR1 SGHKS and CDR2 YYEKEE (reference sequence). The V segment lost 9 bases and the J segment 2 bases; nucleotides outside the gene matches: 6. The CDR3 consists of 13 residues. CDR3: CATQGAGNYGYTF. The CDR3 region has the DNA TGTGCCACCCAGGGGGCAGGGAACTATGGCTACACCTTC.

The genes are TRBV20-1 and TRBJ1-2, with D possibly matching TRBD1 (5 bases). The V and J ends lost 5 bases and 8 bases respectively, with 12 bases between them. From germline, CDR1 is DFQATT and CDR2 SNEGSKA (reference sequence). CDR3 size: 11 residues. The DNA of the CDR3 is TGCAGTGCTTTCAGGGTGGGGGGCTACACCTTC. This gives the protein CSAFRVGGYTF.

In DNA, the CDR3 is TGTGCCAGCAGCTTAGCCGAGCAGGGGATTGGAAACACCATATATTTT. As protein: CASSLAEQGIGNTIYF. J is TRBJ1-3 and V is TRBV11-2; a weak D match, TRBD1 (6 bases). Germline CDR1 SGHAT, CDR2 FQNNGV. This CDR3 region has 16 residues. The V end lost 1 base, the J end lost 3 bases, and 13 bases lay between the germline ends.

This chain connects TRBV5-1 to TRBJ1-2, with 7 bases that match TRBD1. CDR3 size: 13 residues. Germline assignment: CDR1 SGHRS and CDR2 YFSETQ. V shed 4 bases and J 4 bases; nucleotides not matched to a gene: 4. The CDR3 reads CASSPGTAYGYTF. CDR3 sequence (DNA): TGCGCCAGCAGCCCAGGGACAGCCTATGGCTACACCTTC.

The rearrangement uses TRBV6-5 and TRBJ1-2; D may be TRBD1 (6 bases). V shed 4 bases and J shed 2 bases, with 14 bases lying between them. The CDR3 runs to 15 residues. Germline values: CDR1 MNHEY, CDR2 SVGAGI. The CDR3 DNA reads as TGTGCCAGCAGTTTCCAGCTAACAGGGAACTATGGCTACACCTTC. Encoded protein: CASSFQLTGNYGYTF.

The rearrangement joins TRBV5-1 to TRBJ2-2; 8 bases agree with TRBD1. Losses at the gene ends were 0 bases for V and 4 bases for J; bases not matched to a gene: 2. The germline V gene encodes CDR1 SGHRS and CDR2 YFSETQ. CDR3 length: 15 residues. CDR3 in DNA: TGCGCCAGCAGCTTGGGACAGGGGAGCACCGGGGAGCTGTTTTTT. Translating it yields CASSLGQGSTGELFF. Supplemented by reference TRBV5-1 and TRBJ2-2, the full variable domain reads KAGVTQTPRYLIKTRGQQVTLSCSPISGHRSVSWYQQTPGQGLQFLFEYFSETQRNKGNFPGRFSGRQFSNSRSEMNVSTLELGDSALYLCASSLGQGSTGELFFGEGSRLTVL.